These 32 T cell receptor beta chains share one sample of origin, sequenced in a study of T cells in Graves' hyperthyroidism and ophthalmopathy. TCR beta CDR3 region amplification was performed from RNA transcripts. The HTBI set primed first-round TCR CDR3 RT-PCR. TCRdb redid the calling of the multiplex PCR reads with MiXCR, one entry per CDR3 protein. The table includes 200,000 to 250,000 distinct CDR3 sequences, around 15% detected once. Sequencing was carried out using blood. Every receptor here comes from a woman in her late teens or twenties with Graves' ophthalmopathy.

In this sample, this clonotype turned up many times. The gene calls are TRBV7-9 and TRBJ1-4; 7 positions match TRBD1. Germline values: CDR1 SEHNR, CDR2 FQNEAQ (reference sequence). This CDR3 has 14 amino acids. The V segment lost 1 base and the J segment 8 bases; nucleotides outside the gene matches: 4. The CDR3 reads CASSLGQGVEKLFF. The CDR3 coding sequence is TGTGCCAGCAGCTTAGGACAGGGCGTCGAAAAACTGTTTTTT.

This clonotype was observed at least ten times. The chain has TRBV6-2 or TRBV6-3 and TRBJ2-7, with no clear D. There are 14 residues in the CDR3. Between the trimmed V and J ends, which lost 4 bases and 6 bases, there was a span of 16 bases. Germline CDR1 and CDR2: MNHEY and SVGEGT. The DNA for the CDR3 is TGTGCCAGCAGTTTTTCTCTCGTAGTGGCCGAGCAGTACTTC. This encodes CASSFSLVVAEQYF.

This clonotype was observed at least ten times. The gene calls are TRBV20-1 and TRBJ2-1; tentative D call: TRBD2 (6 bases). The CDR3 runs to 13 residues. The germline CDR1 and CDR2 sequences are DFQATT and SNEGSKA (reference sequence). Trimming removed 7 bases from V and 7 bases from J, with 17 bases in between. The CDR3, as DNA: TGCAGTGTCGCGGGACTTGGGGGGAATGAGCAGTTCTTC. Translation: CSVAGLGGNEQFF.

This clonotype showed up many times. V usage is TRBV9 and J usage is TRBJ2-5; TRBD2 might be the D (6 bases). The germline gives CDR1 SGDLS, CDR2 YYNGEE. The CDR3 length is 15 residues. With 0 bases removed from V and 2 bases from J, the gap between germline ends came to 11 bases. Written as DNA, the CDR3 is TGTGCCAGCAGCGTAGCCGGGGGTTGGCAAGAGACCCAGTACTTC. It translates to CASSVAGGWQETQYF.

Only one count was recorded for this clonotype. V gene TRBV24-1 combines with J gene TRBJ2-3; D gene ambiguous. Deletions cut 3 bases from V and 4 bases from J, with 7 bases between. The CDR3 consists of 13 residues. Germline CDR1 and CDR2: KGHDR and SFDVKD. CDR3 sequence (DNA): TGTGCCACCAGTGATGCTACAGCAGATACGCAGTATTTT. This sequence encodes CATSDATADTQYF.

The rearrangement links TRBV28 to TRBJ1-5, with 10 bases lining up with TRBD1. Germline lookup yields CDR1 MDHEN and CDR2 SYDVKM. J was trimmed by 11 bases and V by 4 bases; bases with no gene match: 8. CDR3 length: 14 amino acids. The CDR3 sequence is CASSSLGTGAAQHF. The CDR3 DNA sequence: TGTGCCAGCAGTTCTCTCGGGACAGGGGCCGCCCAGCATTTT.

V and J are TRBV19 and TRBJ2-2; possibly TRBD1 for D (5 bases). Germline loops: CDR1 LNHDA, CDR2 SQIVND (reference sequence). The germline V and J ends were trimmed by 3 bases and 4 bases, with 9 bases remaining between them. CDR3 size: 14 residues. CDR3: CASSIQGTTGELFF. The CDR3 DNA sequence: TGTGCCAGTAGTATCCAGGGCACCACCGGGGAGCTGTTTTTT.

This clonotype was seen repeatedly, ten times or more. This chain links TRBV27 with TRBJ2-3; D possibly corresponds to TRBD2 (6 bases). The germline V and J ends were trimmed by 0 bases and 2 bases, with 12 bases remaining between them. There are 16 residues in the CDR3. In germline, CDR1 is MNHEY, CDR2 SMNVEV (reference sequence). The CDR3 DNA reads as TGTGCCAGCAGTTTATCGTCGGCGGGGACCACAGATACGCAGTATTTT. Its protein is CASSLSSAGTTDTQYF.

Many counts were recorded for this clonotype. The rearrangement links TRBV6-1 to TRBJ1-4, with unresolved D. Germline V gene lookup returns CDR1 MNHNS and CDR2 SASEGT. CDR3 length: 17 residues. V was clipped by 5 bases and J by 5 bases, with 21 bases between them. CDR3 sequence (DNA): TGTGCCAGCAGTCCGTACGGCAGTCGGGCCATGAATGAAAAACTGTTTTTT. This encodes CASSPYGSRAMNEKLFF.

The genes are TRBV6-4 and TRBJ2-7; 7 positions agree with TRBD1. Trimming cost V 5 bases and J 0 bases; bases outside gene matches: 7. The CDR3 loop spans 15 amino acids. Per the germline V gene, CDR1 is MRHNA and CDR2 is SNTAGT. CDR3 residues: CASSPRDSSSYEQYF. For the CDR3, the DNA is TGTGCCAGCAGTCCCCGGGACAGCAGCTCCTACGAGCAGTACTTC.

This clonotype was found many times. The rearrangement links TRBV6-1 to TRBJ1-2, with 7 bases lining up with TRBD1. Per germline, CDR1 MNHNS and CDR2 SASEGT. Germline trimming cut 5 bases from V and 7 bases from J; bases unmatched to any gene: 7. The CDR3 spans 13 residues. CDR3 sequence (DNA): TGTGCCAGCAGTTACCAGACAGGGAGTGGCTACACCTTC. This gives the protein CASSYQTGSGYTF.

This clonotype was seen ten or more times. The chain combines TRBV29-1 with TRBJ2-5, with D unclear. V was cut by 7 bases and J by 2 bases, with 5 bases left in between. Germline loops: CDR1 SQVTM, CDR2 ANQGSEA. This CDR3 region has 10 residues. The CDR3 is CSAKQETQYF. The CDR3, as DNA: TGCAGCGCTAAACAAGAGACCCAGTACTTC.

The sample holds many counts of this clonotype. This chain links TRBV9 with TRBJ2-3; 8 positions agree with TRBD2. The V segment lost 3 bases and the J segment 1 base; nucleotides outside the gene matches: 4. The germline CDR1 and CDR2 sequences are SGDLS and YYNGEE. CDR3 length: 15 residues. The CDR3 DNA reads TGTGCCAGCAGCGGGTCGACTAGCGGCACAGATACGCAGTATTTT. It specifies CASSGSTSGTDTQYF.

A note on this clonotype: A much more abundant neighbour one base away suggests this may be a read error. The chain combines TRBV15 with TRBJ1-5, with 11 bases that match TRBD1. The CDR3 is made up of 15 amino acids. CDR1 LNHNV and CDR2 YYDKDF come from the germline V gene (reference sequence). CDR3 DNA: TGTACCACCAGCTCCTGGACAGGGGGCGGTCAGCCCCAGCATTTT. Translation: CTTSSWTGGGQPQHF. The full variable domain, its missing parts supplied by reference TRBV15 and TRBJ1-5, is DAMVIQNPRYQVTQFGKPVTLSCSQTLNHNVMYWYQQKSSQAPKLLFHYYDKDFNNEADTPDNFQSRRPNTSFCFLDIRSPGLGDTAMYLCTTSSWTGGGQPQHFGDGTRLSIL.

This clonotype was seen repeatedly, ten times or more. Here the CDR3 reads CASRPTVNTEAFF. The CDR3 nucleotides are TGTGCCAGCAGACCAACAGTGAACACTGAAGCTTTCTTT. This sequence joins TRBV3-1 and TRBJ1-1; D uncertain. This CDR3 has 13 amino acids. The germline CDR1 and CDR2 sequences are LGHDT and YNNKEL (reference sequence). V was clipped by 6 bases and J by 0 bases, with 8 bases between them.

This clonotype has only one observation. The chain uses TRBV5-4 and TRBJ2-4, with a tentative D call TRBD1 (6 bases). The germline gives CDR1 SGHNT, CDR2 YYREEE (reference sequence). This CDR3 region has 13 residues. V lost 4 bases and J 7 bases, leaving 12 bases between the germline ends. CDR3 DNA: TGTGCCAGCAGCGGACAGACGGGGAACATTCAGTACTTC. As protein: CASSGQTGNIQYF.

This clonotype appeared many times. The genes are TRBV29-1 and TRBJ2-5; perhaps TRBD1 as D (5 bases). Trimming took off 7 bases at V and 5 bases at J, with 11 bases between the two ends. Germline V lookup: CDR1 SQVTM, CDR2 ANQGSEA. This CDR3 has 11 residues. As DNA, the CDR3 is TGCAGCGCGAAGGGGTTGGAGACCCAGTACTTC. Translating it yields CSAKGLETQYF.

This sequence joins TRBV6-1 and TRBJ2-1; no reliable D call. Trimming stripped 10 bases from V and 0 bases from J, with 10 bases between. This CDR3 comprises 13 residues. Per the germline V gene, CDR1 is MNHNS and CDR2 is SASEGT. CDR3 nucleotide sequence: TGTGCCACCTTAACTACCTCCTACAATGAGCAGTTCTTC. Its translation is CATLTTSYNEQFF.

The chain's CDR3 is CATSRGEVHRETQYF. The CDR3 nucleotides read TGTGCCACCAGCAGGGGGGAGGTCCACCGAGAGACCCAGTACTTC. This chain uses TRBV15 with TRBJ2-5, with a tentative D call TRBD2 (6 bases). The germline gives CDR1 LNHNV, CDR2 YYDKDF (reference sequence). V was clipped by 3 bases and J by 4 bases, with 15 bases between them. There are 15 residues in the CDR3.

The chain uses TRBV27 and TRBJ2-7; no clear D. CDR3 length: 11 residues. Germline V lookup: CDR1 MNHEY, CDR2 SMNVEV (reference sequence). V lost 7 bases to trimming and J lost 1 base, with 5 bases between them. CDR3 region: CASILSYEQYF. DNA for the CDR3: TGTGCCAGCATTCTTTCCTACGAGCAGTACTTC.

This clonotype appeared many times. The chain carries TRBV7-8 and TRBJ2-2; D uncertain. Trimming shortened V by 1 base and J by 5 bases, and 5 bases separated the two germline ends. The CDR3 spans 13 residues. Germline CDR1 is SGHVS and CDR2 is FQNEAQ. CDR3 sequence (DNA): TGTGCCAGCAGCTTAGGATCGACCGGGGAGCTGTTTTTT. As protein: CASSLGSTGELFF. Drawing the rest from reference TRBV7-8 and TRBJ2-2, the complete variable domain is GAGVSQSPRYKVAKRGQDVALRCDPISGHVSLFWYQQALGQGPEFLTYFQNEAQLDKSGLPSDRFFAERPEGSVSTLKIQRTQQEDSAVYLCASSLGSTGELFFGEGSRLTVL.

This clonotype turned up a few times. The CDR3: CASSLGRGGAEAFF. The CDR3 DNA reads as TGTGCCAGCAGCTTGGGACGGGGGGGCGCTGAAGCTTTCTTT. This chain links TRBV5-4 with TRBJ1-1; D perhaps matches TRBD1 (6 bases). The CDR3 spans 14 residues. V was trimmed by 0 bases and J by 6 bases, leaving 12 bases between them. Germline assignment: CDR1 SGHNT and CDR2 YYREEE (reference sequence).

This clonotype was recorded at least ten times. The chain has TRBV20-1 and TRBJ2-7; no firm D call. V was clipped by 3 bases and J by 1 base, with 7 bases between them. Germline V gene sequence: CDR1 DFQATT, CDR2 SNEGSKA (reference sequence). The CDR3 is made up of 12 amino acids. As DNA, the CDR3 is TGCAGTGCTAGTGCAGGATCCTACGAGCAGTACTTC. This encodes CSASAGSYEQYF.

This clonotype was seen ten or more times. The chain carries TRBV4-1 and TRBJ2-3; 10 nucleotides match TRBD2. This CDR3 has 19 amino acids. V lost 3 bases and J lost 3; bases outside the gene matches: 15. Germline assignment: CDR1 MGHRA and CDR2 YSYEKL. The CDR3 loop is CASSHGGAGGPSGTDTQYF. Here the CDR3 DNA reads TGCGCCAGCAGCCATGGAGGAGCGGGAGGGCCTTCGGGAACAGATACGCAGTATTTT.

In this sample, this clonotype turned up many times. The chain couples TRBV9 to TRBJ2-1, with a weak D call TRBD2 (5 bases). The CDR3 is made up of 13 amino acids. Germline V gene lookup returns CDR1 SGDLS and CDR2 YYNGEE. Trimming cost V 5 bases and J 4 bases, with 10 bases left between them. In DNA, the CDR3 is TGTGCCAGCAGTCAAGCGGTTTACAATGAGCAGTTCTTC. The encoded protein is CASSQAVYNEQFF.

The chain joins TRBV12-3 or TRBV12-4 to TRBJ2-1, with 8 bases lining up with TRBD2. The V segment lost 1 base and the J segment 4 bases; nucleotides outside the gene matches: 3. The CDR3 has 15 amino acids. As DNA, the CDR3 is TGTGCCAGCAGTTTAGTAAGCGGGGGATACAATGAGCAGTTCTTC. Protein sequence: CASSLVSGGYNEQFF.

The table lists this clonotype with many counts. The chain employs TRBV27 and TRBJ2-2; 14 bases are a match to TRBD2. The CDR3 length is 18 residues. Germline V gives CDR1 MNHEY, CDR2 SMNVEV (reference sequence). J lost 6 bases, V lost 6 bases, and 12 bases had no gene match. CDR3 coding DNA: TGTGCCAGCAGCCCTAGACTAGCGGGGGGGCGGCGCGCCGGGGAGCTGTTTTTT. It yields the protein CASSPRLAGGRRAGELFF.

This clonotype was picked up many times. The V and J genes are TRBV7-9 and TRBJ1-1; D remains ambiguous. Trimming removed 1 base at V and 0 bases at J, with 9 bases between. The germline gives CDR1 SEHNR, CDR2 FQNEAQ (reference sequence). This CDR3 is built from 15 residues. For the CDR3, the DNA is TGTGCCAGCAGCTTAGGACTGATCATGAACACTGAAGCTTTCTTT. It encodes CASSLGLIMNTEAFF. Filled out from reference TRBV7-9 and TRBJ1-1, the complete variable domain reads DTGVSQNPRHKITKRGQNVTFRCDPISEHNRLYWYRQTLGQGPEFLTYFQNEAQLEKSRLLSDRFSAERPKGSFSTLEIQRTEQGDSAMYLCASSLGLIMNTEAFFGQGTRLTVV.

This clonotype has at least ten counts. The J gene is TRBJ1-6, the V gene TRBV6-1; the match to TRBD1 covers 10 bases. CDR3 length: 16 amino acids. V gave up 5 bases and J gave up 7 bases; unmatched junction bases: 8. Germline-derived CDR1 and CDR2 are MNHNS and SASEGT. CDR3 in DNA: TGTGCCAGCAGTTCCATGGGACAGGGGCCGAATTCACCCCTCCACTTT. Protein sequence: CASSSMGQGPNSPLHF.

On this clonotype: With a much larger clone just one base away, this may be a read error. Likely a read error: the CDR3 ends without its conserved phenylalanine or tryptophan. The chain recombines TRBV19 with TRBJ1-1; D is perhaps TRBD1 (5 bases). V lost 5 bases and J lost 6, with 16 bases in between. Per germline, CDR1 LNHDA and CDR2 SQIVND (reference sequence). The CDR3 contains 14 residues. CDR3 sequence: CASSDARVYPEAFS. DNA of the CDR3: TGTGCCAGTAGTGACGCCAGGGTTTACCCTGAAGCTTTCTCT.

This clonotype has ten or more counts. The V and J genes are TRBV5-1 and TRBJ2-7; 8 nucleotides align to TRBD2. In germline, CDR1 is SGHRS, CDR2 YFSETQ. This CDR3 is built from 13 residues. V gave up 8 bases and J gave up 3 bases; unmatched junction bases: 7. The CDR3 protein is CASGTSFIYEQYF. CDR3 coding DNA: TGCGCCAGTGGGACTAGTTTTATCTACGAGCAGTACTTC.

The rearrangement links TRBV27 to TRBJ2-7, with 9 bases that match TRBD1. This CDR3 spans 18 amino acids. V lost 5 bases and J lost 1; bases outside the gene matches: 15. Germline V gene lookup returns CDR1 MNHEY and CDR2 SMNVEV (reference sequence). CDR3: CASSPKPGQGTKSYEQYF. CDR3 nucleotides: TGTGCCAGCAGTCCAAAACCGGGACAGGGTACGAAGTCCTACGAGCAGTACTTC.